What follows are 3 T cell receptor beta chains derived from one specimen sequenced in a study of tumor-infiltrating lymphocytes in oesophageal squamous cell carcinoma. Each CDR3 protein gets one entry after TCRdb re-called the PCR reads with MiXCR. The data hold 16,000 or so distinct CDR3 sequences, with about 50% observed a single time. The sample comprised esophageal tumor tissue. Receptors originate from a male donor with esophageal squamous cell carcinoma.

Regarding this clonotype: Likely a read error: the CDR3 ends without its conserved phenylalanine or tryptophan. J is TRBJ2-1 and V is TRBV6-5, with D possibly matching TRBD1 (5 bases). The CDR3 totals 14 residues. From germline, CDR1 is MNHEY and CDR2 SVGAGI. The V gene lost 2 bases and the J gene lost 6 bases, with 11 bases spanning the gap. In DNA form, the CDR3 reads TGTGCCAGCAGTTACCAGGGCCAGGGCAATGAGCAGTTCTTG. This encodes CASSYQGQGNEQFL.

This clonotype was recorded a few times. V is TRBV7-8 and J is TRBJ2-2; D possibly corresponds to TRBD1 (6 bases). Germline CDR1 and CDR2: SGHVS and FQNEAQ. The germline V and J ends were trimmed by 6 bases and 0 bases, with 11 bases remaining between them. The CDR3 is 15 amino acids. The CDR3 DNA reads as TGTGCCAGCAGATTGGGACACGCGAACACCGGGGAGCTGTTTTTT. This encodes CASRLGHANTGELFF.

This chain joins TRBV10-3 and TRBJ2-5, with D possibly called TRBD1 or TRBD2 (5 bases each). This CDR3 contains 14 residues. In germline, CDR1 is ENHRY, CDR2 SYGVKD. Trimming removed 10 bases at V and 2 bases at J, with 17 bases between. CDR3 coding DNA: TGTGCCACCAAGATCGAGGGGAGTCAAGAGACCCAGTACTTC. Amino acid sequence: CATKIEGSQETQYF.